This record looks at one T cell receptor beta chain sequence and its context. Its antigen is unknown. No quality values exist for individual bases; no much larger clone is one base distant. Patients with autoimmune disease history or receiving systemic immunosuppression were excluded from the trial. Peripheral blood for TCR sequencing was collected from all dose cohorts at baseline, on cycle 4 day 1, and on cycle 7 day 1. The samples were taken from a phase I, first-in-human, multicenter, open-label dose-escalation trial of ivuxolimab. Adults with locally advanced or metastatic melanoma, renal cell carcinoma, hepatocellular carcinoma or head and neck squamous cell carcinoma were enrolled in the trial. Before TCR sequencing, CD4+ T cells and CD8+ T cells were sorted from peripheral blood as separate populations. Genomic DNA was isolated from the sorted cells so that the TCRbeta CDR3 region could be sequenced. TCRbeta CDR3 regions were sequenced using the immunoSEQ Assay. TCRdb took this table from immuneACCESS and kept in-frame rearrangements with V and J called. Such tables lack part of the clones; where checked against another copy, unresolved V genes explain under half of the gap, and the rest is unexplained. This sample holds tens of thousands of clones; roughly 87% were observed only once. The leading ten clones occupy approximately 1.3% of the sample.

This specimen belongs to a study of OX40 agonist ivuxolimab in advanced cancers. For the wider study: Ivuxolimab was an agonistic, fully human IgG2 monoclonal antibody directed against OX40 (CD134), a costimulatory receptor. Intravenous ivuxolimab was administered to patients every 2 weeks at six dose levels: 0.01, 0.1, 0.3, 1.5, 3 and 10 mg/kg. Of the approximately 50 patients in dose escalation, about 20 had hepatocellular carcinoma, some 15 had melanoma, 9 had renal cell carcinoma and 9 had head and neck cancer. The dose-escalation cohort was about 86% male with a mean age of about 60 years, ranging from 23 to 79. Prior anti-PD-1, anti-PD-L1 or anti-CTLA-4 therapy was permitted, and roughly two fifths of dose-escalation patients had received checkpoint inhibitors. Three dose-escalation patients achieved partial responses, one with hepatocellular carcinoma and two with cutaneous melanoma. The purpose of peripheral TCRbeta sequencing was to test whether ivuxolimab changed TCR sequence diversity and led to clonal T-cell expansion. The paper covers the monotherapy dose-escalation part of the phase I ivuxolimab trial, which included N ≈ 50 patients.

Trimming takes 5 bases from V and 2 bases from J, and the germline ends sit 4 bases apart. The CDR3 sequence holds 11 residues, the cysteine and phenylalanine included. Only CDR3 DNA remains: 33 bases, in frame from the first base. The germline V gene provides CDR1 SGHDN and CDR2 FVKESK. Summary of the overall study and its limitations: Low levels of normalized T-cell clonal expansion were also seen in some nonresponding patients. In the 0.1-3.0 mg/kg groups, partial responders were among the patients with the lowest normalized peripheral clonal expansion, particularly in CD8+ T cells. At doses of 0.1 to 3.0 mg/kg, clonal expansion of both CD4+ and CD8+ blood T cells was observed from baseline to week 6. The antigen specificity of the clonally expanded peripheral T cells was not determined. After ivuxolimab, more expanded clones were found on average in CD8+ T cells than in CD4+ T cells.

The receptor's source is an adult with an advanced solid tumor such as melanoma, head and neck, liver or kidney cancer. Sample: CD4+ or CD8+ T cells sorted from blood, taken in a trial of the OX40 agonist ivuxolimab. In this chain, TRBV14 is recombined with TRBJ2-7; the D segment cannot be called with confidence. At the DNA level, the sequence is TGTGCCAGCAGCGCAACCTACGAGCAGTACTTC. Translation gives CASSATYEQYF.